The clone carrying this TCR beta chain appeared many times. As yet, its antigen is unknown. From germline, CDR1 is SGHTA and CDR2 FQGNSA. CDR3 size: 15 residues. The V segment lost 4 bases and the J segment 1 base; nucleotides outside the gene matches: 4. This record comes from a study of T cells in Graves' hyperthyroidism and ophthalmopathy. Study-wide findings and caveats: Within blood appeared most thyroid clonotypes that had expanded above 0.001. In validation, the model predicted ophthalmopathy. These predictions came a median 6.5 months before onset.

Exclusion criteria comprised uncontrolled infection, other autoimmune disease, pregnancy or lactation. Amplification yielded TCR beta CDR3 regions, with RNA transcripts as the source. HTBI primers were employed in a first-round RT-PCR of the TCR CDR3. TCRdb re-called the multiplex PCR reads through MiXCR, storing one row per CDR3 protein. The top ten clones hold around 47% of a sample with 480,000 or so distinct CDR3 sequences, 46% of them seen once. The chain employs TRBV7-2 and TRBJ1-5; 7 nucleotides match TRBD1. The clonotype originates from an adult woman with Graves' disease, either hyperthyroidism or ophthalmopathy (not recorded which). The sample was peripheral blood or thyroid tissue (not recorded which). DNA for the CDR3: TGTGCCAGCAGCTACGACAGGGTGAGCAATCAGCCCCAGCATTTT. It is translated as CASSYDRVSNQPQHF.